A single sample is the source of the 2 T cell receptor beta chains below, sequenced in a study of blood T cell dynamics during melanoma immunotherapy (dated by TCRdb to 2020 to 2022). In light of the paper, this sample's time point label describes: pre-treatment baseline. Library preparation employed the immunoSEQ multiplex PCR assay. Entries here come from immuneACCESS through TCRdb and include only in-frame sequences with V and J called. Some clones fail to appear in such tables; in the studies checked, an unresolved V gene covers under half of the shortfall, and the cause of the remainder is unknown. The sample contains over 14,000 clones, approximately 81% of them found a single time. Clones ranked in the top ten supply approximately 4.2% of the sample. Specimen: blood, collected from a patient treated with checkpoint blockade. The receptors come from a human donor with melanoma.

In DNA, the CDR3 is TGTGCCTGGAATGCAGGACAGGGGGAACGGTATGGCTACACCTTC. Its translation: CAWNAGQGERYGYTF. J is TRBJ1-2 and V is TRBV30, with TRBD1 matching 10 bases. V gave up 4 bases and J gave up 5 bases; unmatched junction bases: 10. This CDR3 comprises 15 residues. Germline V gene sequence: CDR1 GTSNPN, CDR2 SVGIG (reference sequence).

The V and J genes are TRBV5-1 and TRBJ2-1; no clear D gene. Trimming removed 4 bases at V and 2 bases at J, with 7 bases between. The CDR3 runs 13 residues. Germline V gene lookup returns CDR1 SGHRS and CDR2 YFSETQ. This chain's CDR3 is CASSRQPYNEQFF. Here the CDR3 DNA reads TGCGCCAGCAGCAGACAACCCTACAATGAGCAGTTCTTC. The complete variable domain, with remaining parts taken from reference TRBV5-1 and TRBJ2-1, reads KAGVTQTPRYLIKTRGQQVTLSCSPISGHRSVSWYQQTPGQGLQFLFEYFSETQRNKGNFPGRFSGRQFSNSRSEMNVSTLELGDSALYLCASSRQPYNEQFFGPGTRLTVL.